This record looks at one T cell receptor (beta chain) sequence and its context. The sample comes from a study of neoadjuvant nivolumab and ipilimumab in lung cancer. CDR3 length: 13 residues. CDR1 MGHDK and CDR2 SYGVNS come from the germline V gene. V lost 3 bases and J lost 9, with 12 bases in between. Sequencing was performed with immunoSEQ multiplex PCR; in TCRdb, only in-frame clones are kept and a portion is missing. Among 25,000 to 30,000 clones listed, 70% to 80% were seen once. This specimen consisted of tumor tissue, obtained after neoadjuvant nivolumab, alone or with ipilimumab, at or shortly before surgery. This TCR was sampled from an adult with non-small cell lung cancer. The chain recombines TRBV25-1 with TRBJ1-5; D remains unclear. This chain's CDR3 is CASSDWRPGPQHF. The CDR3 DNA is TGTGCCAGCAGTGACTGGAGACCAGGGCCCCAGCATTTT.